These T cell receptor beta chains were read from a single sample in a study of OX40 agonist ivuxolimab in advanced cancers. Assay used: immunoSEQ multiplex PCR; TCRdb lists only in-frame clones, some missing. The sample has nearly 85,000 clones; 80% to 90% are singletons. Material: CD4+ or CD8+ T cells sorted from blood, obtained in a trial of the OX40 agonist ivuxolimab. The receptor source for this set is an adult with an advanced solid tumor such as melanoma, head and neck, liver or kidney cancer. The CDR3 runs from the conserved cysteine through the conserved F or W. The D gene is left open where the match is weak. Some rows have no size entry. The others give once, few or many, or a class for an expanded clone.

J gene,clone size,V gene,D gene,CDR3 length,CDR3 protein,CDR3 DNA
TRBJ1-2,.,TRBV4-2,.,15,CASSQQMGGNYGYTF,TGTGCCAGCAGCCAACAAATGGGAGGCAACTATGGCTACACCTTC
TRBJ1-6,few,TRBV11-3,.,13,CASSLSGHSPLHF,TGTGCCAGCAGCTTGAGCGGGCACAGTCCCCTCCACTTT
TRBJ2-2,.,TRBV19,.,15,CASSEKARGTGELFF,TGTGCCAGTAGTGAGAAGGCTCGAGGCACCGGGGAGCTGTTTTTT
TRBJ2-7,.,TRBV7-3,.,13,CASSLFFNYEQYF,TGTGCCAGCAGCTTATTTTTTAACTACGAGCAGTACTTC
TRBJ1-6,.,TRBV5-6,TRBD1,15,CASSLLGTGNSPLHF,TGTGCCAGCAGCTTGTTGGGGACAGGTAATTCACCCCTCCACTTT
TRBJ1-5,.,TRBV5-1,.,14,CASSPDSLNQPQHF,TGCGCCAGCAGCCCTGACAGCCTCAATCAGCCCCAGCATTTT
TRBJ2-5,.,TRBV11-2,.,14,CASSLGRGHETQYF,TGTGCCAGCAGCTTAGGCAGGGGCCACGAGACCCAGTACTTC
TRBJ1-6,.,TRBV5-1,.,17,CASSLAEGRGRGSPLHF,TGCGCCAGCAGCTTGGCCGAAGGTAGAGGCCGTGGGTCACCCCTCCACTTT
TRBJ1-5,.,TRBV19,.,14,CASSIGRERQPQHF,TGTGCCAGTAGTATAGGCAGGGAACGGCAGCCCCAGCATTTT
TRBJ1-1,few,TRBV28,.,14,CASSFGHLNTEAFF,TGTGCCAGCAGTTTCGGGCACTTGAACACTGAAGCTTTCTTT
TRBJ2-3,.,TRBV7-3,TRBD1,14,CASSPDRGTDTQYF,TGTGCCAGCAGCCCCGACAGGGGCACAGATACGCAGTATTTT
TRBJ2-7,.,TRBV15,TRBD1,14,CATRAAGGRYEQYF,TGTGCCACCCGTGCGGCAGGGGGCAGGTACGAGCAGTACTTC
TRBJ2-6,.,TRBV28,TRBD1,20,CASSFGVRGRGRPGANVLTF,TGTGCCAGCAGTTTTGGGGTCAGGGGGCGCGGAAGGCCTGGGGCCAACGTCCTGACTTTC
TRBJ1-2,once,TRBV7-9,.,14,CASSFLGVSNGYTF,TGTGCCAGCAGCTTTCTGGGGGTTTCGAATGGCTACACCTTC
TRBJ1-2,.,TRBV5-4,.,15,CASSFGGGGDYGYTF,TGTGCCAGCAGCTTTGGCGGGGGGGGTGACTATGGCTACACCTTC
TRBJ2-2,.,TRBV7-2,TRBD1,17,CASSANPGQVNTGELFF,TGTGCCAGCAGCGCGAATCCGGGACAGGTGAACACCGGGGAGCTGTTTTTT
TRBJ1-6,.,TRBV28,.,19,CASSFIQGLSSSYNSPLHF,TGTGCCAGCAGTTTTATTCAGGGGCTATCGAGCTCCTATAATTCACCCCTCCACTTT
TRBJ2-5,.,TRBV13,TRBD1,15,CASSRDRVYGETQYF,TGTGCCAGCAGCCGGGACAGGGTTTACGGAGAGACCCAGTACTTC
TRBJ1-6,.,TRBV2,.,13,CASKSSRNSPLHF,TGTGCCTCAAAGAGTTCACGAAATTCACCCCTCCACTTT
TRBJ1-1,.,TRBV5-1,TRBD1,13,CASSSGTGGRAFF,TGCGCCAGCAGTTCCGGGACAGGGGGGCGAGCTTTCTTT
TRBJ2-2,.,TRBV6-1,.,13,CASSSTRGGELFF,TGTGCCAGCAGCTCAACGCGAGGGGGGGAGCTGTTTTTT
TRBJ1-1,.,TRBV10-3,.,15,CAISDALLNVGKAFF,TGTGCCATCAGTGACGCGCTACTAAATGTTGGGAAAGCTTTCTTT
TRBJ1-5,few,TRBV6-5,.,13,CASSYGVQAPQHF,TGTGCCAGCAGTTACGGGGTCCAGGCGCCCCAGCATTTT
TRBJ1-1,few,TRBV28,.,16,CASSGPQQLFGGEAFF,TGTGCCAGCAGTGGACCCCAGCAGCTTTTCGGGGGAGAAGCTTTCTTT
TRBJ2-3,few,TRBV12-5,TRBD1,16,CASGPETGYGTDTQYF,TGTGCTAGTGGTCCGGAGACAGGGTATGGCACAGATACGCAGTATTTT
TRBJ2-2,.,TRBV27,TRBD2,16,CASSFPLAGGTGELFF,TGTGCCAGCAGCTTCCCACTAGCGGGAGGTACCGGGGAGCTGTTTTTT
TRBJ2-1,.,TRBV29-1,.,16,CSVEVASATSYNEQFF,TGCAGCGTTGAAGTGGCTAGCGCGACCTCCTACAATGAGCAGTTCTTC
TRBJ1-3,.,TRBV7-2,.,16,CANSLGLNPSGNTIYF,TGTGCCAACAGCTTGGGGCTCAACCCCTCTGGAAACACCATATATTTT
TRBJ2-7,.,TRBV7-9,.,14,CASSLALEVSEQYF,TGTGCCAGCAGCTTAGCGTTGGAGGTGTCCGAGCAGTACTTC
TRBJ2-1,few,TRBV2,.,14,CASGARGYGDEQFF,TGTGCCAGCGGGGCCAGGGGATATGGTGATGAGCAGTTCTTC
TRBJ2-3,.,TRBV2,.,14,CASSDVSNTDTQYF,TGTGCCAGCAGTGACGTGAGCAACACAGATACGCAGTATTTT
TRBJ2-3,.,TRBV4-2,.,14,CASSQGSYTDTQYF,TGTGCCAGCAGCCAAGGGTCCTACACAGATACGCAGTATTTT
TRBJ1-1,.,TRBV6-5,.,12,CASIKDRTEAFF,TGTGCCAGTATAAAGGACCGAACTGAAGCTTTCTTT
TRBJ1-1,.,TRBV5-1,TRBD1,12,CASSHGQGEAFF,TGCGCCAGCAGCCACGGACAGGGGGAAGCTTTCTTT
TRBJ1-4,.,TRBV14,TRBD1,15,CASSRERGRDEKLFF,TGTGCCAGCAGCCGGGAGAGGGGGCGAGATGAAAAACTGTTTTTT
TRBJ2-1,.,TRBV19,.,12,CASSIWDSEQFF,TGTGCCAGTAGTATATGGGACTCTGAGCAGTTCTTC
TRBJ2-5,.,TRBV29-1,.,14,CSVELPGTGETQYF,TGCAGCGTCGAACTGCCCGGGACCGGAGAGACCCAGTACTTC
TRBJ2-7,.,TRBV5-1,.,13,CASSAGQYYEQYF,TGCGCCAGCAGCGCGGGACAATACTACGAGCAGTACTTC
TRBJ2-1,.,TRBV7-9,TRBD2,19,CASSLARAVAGGGDNEQFF,TGTGCCAGCAGCTTAGCGCGGGCGGTAGCGGGGGGAGGAGACAATGAGCAGTTCTTC
TRBJ1-5,.,TRBV10-3,.,15,CAISESRGGNQPQHF,TGTGCCATCAGTGAGTCACGGGGCGGCAATCAGCCCCAGCATTTT
TRBJ2-1,.,TRBV29-1,TRBD2,16,CSVTGLAGSSYNEQFF,TGCAGCGTGACGGGACTAGCGGGGTCGTCCTACAATGAGCAGTTCTTC
TRBJ2-5,.,TRBV5-6,TRBD2,15,CASSSVRAGGETQYF,TGTGCCAGCAGCTCGGTCCGAGCGGGGGGGGAGACCCAGTACTTC
TRBJ1-5,few,TRBV7-3,.,14,CARPRGLGNQPQHF,TGTGCCAGGCCTCGGGGATTGGGCAATCAGCCCCAGCATTTT
TRBJ1-2,.,TRBV5-1,TRBD1,15,CASSLDGQGTYGYTF,TGCGCCAGCAGCTTGGACGGACAGGGGACCTATGGCTACACCTTC
TRBJ2-1,.,TRBV29-1,TRBD1,14,CSVPGTVQYNEQFF,TGCAGCGTTCCCGGGACAGTTCAGTACAATGAGCAGTTCTTC
TRBJ1-6,.,TRBV7-9,.,16,CASSLVGSAYDSPLHF,TGTGCCAGCAGCTTAGTAGGTTCGGCCTACGATTCACCCCTCCACTTT
TRBJ1-2,.,TRBV27,.,14,CASSWGTGDRGYTF,TGTGCCAGCAGTTGGGGGACGGGGGATCGGGGCTACACCTTC
TRBJ2-3,once,TRBV7-2,TRBD2,16,CASSFSAGGSSDTQYF,TGTGCCAGCAGCTTTTCTGCGGGGGGTTCCTCAGATACGCAGTATTTT
TRBJ1-1,.,TRBV6-6,TRBD1,14,CASSYGQGKTEAFF,TGTGCCAGCAGTTATGGACAGGGTAAGACTGAAGCTTTCTTT
TRBJ1-2,.,TRBV10-3,TRBD1,15,CAIIGYGTGGIGYTF,TGTGCCATCATCGGATACGGGACAGGGGGGATTGGCTACACCTTC
TRBJ1-3,.,TRBV2,.,13,CASNRDGRDTIYF,TGTGCCAGCAACCGCGATGGTCGGGACACCATATATTTT
TRBJ1-2,.,TRBV10-3,.,13,CAISELRGDGYTF,TGTGCCATCAGTGAGCTTCGAGGGGACGGCTACACCTTC
TRBJ2-1,.,TRBV9,TRBD2,20,CASTPGSIAGGISSYNEQFF,TGTGCCAGCACCCCAGGCTCGATAGCGGGGGGGATCAGCTCCTACAATGAGCAGTTCTTC
TRBJ2-1,once,TRBV6-5,TRBD2,15,CASSPPGLAANEQFF,TGTGCCAGCAGTCCACCCGGACTAGCGGCCAATGAGCAGTTCTTC